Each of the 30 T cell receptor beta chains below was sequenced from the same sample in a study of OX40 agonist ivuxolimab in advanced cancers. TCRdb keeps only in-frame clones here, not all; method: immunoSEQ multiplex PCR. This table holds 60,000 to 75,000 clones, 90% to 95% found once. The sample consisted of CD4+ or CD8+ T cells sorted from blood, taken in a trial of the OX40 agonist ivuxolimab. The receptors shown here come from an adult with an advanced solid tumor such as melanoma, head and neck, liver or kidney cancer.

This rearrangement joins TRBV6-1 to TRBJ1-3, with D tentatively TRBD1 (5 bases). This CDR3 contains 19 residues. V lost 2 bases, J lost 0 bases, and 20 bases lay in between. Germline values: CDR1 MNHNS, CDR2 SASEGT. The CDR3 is CASSENKWDLTYSGNTIYF. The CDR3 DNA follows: TGTGCCAGCAGTGAAAACAAGTGGGACTTAACCTACTCTGGAAACACCATATATTTT.

Here the CDR3 DNA reads TGTGCCAGCAGTTTATCGCTAGGTATGCGGACTGAAGCTTTCTTT. Protein: CASSLSLGMRTEAFF. The chain combines TRBV27 with TRBJ1-1; D gene uncertain. The V and J ends lost 0 bases and 5 bases respectively, with 13 bases between them. In germline, CDR1 is MNHEY, CDR2 SMNVEV (reference sequence). The CDR3 covers 15 residues.

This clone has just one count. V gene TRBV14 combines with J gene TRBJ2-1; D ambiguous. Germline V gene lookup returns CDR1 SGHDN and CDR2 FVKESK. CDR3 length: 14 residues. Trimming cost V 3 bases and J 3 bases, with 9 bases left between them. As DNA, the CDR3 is TGTGCCAGCAGCCACCTCATTGTCTACAATGAGCAGTTCTTC. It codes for CASSHLIVYNEQFF. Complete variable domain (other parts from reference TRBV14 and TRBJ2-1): EAGVTQFPSHSVIEKGQTVTLRCDPISGHDNLYWYRRVMGKEIKFLLHFVKESKQDESGMPNNRFLAERTGGTYSTLKVQPAELEDSGVYFCASSHLIVYNEQFFGPGTRLTVL.

The CDR3 region has the DNA TGTGCCAGCAGCTCCGGACAGGCCTACTCTGGAAACACCATATATTTT. Amino acids: CASSSGQAYSGNTIYF. The rearrangement links TRBV5-4 to TRBJ1-3; TRBD1 aligns across 7 bases. CDR1 is SGHNT, CDR2 YYREEE, per germline (reference sequence). The CDR3 loop spans 16 amino acids. With 3 bases clipped from V and 0 bases from J, the junction kept 6 bases outside the gene matches.

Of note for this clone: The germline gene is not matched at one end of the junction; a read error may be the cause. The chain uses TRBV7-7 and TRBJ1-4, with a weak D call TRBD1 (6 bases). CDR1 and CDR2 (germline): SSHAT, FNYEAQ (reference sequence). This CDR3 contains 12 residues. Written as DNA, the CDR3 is TGTGCTAGCAGCCCCGACAGGGAAAAACTGTTTTTT. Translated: CASSPDREKLFF.

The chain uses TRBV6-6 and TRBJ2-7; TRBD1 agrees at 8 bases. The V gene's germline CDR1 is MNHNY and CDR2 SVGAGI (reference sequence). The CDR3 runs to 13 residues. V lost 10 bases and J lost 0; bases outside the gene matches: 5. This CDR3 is CAIMGQDSYEQYF. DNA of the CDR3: TGTGCCATCATGGGACAGGACTCCTACGAGCAGTACTTC.

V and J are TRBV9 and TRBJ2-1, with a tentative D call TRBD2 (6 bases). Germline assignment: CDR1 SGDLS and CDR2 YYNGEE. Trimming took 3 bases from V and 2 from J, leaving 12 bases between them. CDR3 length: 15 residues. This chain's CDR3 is CASSASGTAYNEQFF. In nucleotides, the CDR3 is TGTGCCAGCAGCGCGTCCGGGACTGCCTACAATGAGCAGTTCTTC.

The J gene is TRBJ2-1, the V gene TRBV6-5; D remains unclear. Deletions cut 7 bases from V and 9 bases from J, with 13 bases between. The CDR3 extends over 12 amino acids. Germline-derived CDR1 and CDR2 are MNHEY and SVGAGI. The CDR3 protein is CASNIIGPEQFF. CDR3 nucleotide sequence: TGTGCCAGCAACATAATAGGACCTGAGCAGTTCTTC.

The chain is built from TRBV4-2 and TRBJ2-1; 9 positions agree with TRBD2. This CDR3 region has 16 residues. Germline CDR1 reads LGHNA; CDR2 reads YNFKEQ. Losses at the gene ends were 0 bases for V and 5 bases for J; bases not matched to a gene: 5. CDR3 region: CASSQDLAGGNNEQFF. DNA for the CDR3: TGTGCCAGCAGCCAAGATTTGGCGGGAGGGAACAATGAGCAGTTCTTC.

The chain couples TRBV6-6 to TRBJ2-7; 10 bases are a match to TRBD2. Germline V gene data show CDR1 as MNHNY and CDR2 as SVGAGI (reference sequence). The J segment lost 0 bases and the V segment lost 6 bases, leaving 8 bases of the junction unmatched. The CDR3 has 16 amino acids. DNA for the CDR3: TGTGCCAGCAGGGGGGAGCGGGAGGGCCTCTCCTACGAGCAGTACTTC. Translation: CASRGEREGLSYEQYF.

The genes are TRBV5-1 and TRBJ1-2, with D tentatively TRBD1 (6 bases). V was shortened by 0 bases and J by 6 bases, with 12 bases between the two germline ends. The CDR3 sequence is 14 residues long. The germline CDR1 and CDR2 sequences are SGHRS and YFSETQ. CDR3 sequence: CASSLGGPSNGYTF. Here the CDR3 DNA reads TGCGCCAGCAGCTTGGGGGGGCCTTCAAATGGCTACACCTTC.

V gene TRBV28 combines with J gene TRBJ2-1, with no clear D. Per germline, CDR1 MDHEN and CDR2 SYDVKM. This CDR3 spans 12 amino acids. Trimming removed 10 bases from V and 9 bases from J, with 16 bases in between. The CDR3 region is CATGPKPPEQFF. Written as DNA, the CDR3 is TGTGCCACCGGACCGAAACCTCCTGAGCAGTTCTTC.

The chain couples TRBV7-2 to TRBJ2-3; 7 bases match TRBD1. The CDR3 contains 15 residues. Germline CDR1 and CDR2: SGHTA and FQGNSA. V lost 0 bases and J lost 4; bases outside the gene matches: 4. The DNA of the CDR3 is TGTGCCAGCAGCTTAGCAACAGGGGAAGCAGATACGCAGTATTTT. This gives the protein CASSLATGEADTQYF. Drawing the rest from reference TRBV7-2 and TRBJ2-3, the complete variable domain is GAGVSQSPSNKVTEKGKDVELRCDPISGHTALYWYRQSLGQGLEFLIYFQGNSAPDKSGLPSDRFSAERTGGSVSTLTIQRTQQEDSAVYLCASSLATGEADTQYFGPGTRLTVL.

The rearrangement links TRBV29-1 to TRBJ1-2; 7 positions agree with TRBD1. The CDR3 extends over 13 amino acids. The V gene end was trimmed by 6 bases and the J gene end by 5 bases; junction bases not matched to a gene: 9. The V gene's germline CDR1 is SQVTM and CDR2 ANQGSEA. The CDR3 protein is CSVFPDRVYGYTF. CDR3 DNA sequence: TGCAGCGTCTTTCCAGACAGGGTGTATGGCTACACCTTC.

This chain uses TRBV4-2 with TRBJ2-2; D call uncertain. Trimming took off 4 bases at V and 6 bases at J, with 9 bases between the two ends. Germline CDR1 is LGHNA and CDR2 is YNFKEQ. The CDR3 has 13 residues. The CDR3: CASSPWVSGELFF. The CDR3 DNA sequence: TGTGCCAGCAGCCCCTGGGTCTCCGGGGAGCTGTTTTTT.

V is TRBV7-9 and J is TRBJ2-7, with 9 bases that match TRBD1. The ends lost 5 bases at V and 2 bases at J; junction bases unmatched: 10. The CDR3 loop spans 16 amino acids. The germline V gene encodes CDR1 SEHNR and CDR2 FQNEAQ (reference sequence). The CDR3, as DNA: TGTGCCAGCAGCGGGCGAGAGGGACAGGGAGCCTACGAGCAGTACTTC. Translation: CASSGREGQGAYEQYF.

CDR3: CATSREGRGDYGYTF. The CDR3, as DNA: TGTGCCACCAGCAGAGAAGGCAGGGGGGACTATGGCTACACCTTC. The J gene is TRBJ1-2, the V gene TRBV15, with 7 bases that match TRBD1. Germline CDR1 is LNHNV and CDR2 is YYDKDF (reference sequence). V shed 0 bases and J 3 bases; nucleotides not matched to a gene: 4. This CDR3 comprises 15 residues.

For the CDR3, the DNA is TGTGCCAGCAGTTTACCCTATTATAATTCACCCCTCCACTTT. It codes for CASSLPYYNSPLHF. This chain links TRBV27 with TRBJ1-6, with D unresolved. This CDR3 region has 14 residues. V gave up 2 bases and J gave up 4 bases, with 6 bases separating them. In germline, CDR1 is MNHEY, CDR2 SMNVEV (reference sequence).

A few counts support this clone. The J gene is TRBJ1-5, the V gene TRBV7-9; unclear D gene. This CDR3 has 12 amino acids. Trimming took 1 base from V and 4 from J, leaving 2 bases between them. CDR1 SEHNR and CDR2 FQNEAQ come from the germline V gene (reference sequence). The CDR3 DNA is TGTGCCAGCAGCTTAGAGAATCAGCCCCAGCATTTT. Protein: CASSLENQPQHF.

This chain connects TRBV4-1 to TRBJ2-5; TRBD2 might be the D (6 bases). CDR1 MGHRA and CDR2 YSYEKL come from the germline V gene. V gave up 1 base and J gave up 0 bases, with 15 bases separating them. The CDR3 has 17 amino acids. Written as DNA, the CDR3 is TGCGCCAGCAGCCAAGGACCCCCAGGGAGGTACCAAGAGACCCAGTACTTC. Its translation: CASSQGPPGRYQETQYF.

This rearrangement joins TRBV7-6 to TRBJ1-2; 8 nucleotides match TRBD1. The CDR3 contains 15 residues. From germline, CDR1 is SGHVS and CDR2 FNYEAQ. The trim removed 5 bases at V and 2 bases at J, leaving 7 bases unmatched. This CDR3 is CASSPGQGLNYGYTF. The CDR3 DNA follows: TGTGCCAGCAGCCCTGGACAGGGCTTAAACTATGGCTACACCTTC.

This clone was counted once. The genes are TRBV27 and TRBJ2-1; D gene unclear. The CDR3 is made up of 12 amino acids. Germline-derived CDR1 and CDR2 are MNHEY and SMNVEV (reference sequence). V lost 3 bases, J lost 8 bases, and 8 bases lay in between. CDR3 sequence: CASSFMGYEQFF. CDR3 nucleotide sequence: TGTGCCAGCAGTTTCATGGGCTATGAGCAGTTCTTC.

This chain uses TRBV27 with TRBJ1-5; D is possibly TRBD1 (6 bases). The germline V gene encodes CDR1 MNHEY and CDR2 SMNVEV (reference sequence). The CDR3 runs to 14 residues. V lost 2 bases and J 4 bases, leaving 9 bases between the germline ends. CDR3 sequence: CASSLGGANQPQHF. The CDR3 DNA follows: TGTGCCAGCAGTTTAGGGGGGGCTAATCAGCCCCAGCATTTT.

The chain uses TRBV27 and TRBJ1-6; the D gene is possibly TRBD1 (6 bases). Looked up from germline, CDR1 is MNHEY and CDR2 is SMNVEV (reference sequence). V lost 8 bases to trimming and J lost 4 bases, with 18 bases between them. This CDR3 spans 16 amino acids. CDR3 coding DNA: TGTGCCAGCGGCTCGGGGGCGTATCAGTATAATTCACCCCTCCACTTT. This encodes CASGSGAYQYNSPLHF.

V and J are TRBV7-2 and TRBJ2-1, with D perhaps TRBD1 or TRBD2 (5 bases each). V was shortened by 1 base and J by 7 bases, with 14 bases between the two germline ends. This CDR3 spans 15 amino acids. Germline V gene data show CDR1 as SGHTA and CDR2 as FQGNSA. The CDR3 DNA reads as TGTGCCAGCAGCTTAGGTCTGAGGGGCACGAATGAGCAGTTCTTC. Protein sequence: CASSLGLRGTNEQFF.

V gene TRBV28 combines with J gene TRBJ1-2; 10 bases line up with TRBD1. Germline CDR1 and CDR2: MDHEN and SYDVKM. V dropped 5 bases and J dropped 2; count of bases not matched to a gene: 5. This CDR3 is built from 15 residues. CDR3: CASSDPGQGNYGYTF. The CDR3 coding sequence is TGTGCCAGCAGTGATCCGGGACAGGGGAACTATGGCTACACCTTC.

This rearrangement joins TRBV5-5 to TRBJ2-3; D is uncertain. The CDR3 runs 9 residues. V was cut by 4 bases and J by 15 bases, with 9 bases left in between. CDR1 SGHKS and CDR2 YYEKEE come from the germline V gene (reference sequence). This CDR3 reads CASSPSAYF. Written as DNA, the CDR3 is TGTGCCAGCAGCCCCTCAGCTTATTTT.

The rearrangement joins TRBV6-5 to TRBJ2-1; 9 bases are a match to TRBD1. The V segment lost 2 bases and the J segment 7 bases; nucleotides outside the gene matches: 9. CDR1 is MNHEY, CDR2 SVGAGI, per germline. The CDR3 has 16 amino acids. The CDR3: CASSYNRDRVENEQFF. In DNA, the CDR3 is TGTGCCAGCAGTTACAACCGGGACAGGGTAGAAAATGAGCAGTTCTTC.

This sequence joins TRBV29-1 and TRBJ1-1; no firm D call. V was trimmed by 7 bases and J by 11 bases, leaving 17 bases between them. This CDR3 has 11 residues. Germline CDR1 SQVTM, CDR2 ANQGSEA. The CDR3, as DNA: TGCAGCGGTAAGACGTCAGTAGGGGCTTTCTTT. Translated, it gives CSGKTSVGAFF.

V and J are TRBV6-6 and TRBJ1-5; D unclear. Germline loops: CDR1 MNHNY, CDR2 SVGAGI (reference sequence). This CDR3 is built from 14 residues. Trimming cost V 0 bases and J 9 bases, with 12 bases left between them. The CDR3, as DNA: TGTGCCAGCAGTTACTCGAAGGGCCCGTCGCCCCAGCATTTT. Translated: CASSYSKGPSPQHF.